This TCR beta chain is from a study of T cell repertoires in cytomegalovirus infection. From germline, CDR1 is SGHTA and CDR2 FQGNSA. The CDR3 loop spans 16 amino acids. Trimming at V came to 5 bases and at J to 5 bases, leaving 10 bases not matched to a gene. This clonotype has more than one count but fewer than ten. Antigen: not known. TCRdb re-derived calls from the reads in MiXCR, one entry per CDR3 protein. The profile covers roughly 45,000 distinct CDR3 sequences, with around 23% appearing a single time and about 90% taken by the ten largest. The sample was CD8+ T cells from cultured PBMCs, taken from culture after CMV antigen stimulation. J is TRBJ2-3 and V is TRBV7-2; 10 bases fit TRBD1. The sequence derives from a human donor in good health (CMV status not recorded). Some clones in this sample may be carry-over from other donors' samples. As DNA, the CDR3 is TGTGCCAGCAGCACCCCGGGACAGGGGTATGGAGATACGCAGTATTTT. This translates into CASSTPGQGYGDTQYF.